The clone carrying this T cell receptor (beta chain) came up once. J gave up 0 bases and V 3 bases, and 7 bases lay outside the gene matches. In germline, CDR1 is SGHNT, CDR2 YYREEE (reference sequence). The CDR3 extends over 16 amino acids. Under the authors' procedure: The authors estimated nucleated cell counts from reference gene primer amplification. Assay: immunoSEQ multiplex PCR; the TCRdb copy retains only in-frame clones and omits some. The V and J calls and clone size are taken from that table; D and trimming were inferred from the DNA. The profile covers roughly 65,000 clones, with more than 75% appearing a single time and around 47% taken by the ten largest. This record comes from a study of blood T cell repertoires in COVID-19. About the study: Samples representing acute and convalescent COVID-19 were sourced from the United States, Italy and Spain. From T cells, B-cell-depleted T cells, or PBMCs came the material, which was cDNA or gDNA.

Material: peripheral blood. The sequence was collected from a human donor in a cohort sampled during active COVID-19. The chain joins TRBV5-4 to TRBJ2-3; 7 bases match TRBD2. The CDR3 sequence: CASSSPPGGSTDTQYF. The CDR3 coding sequence is TGTGCCAGCAGCTCCCCCCCCGGGGGGAGCACAGATACGCAGTATTTT. The full variable domain, completed using reference TRBV5-4 and TRBJ2-3, is ETGVTQSPTHLIKTRGQQVTLRCSSQSGHNTVSWYQQALGQGPQFIFQYYREEENGRGNFPPRFSGLQFPNYSSELNVNALELDDSALYLCASSSPPGGSTDTQYFGPGTRLTVL.